A single sample gave rise to the 25 T cell receptor beta chains below, sequenced in a study of shared clonotypes between healthy human individuals. Clones were sequenced by immunoSEQ multiplex PCR, and TCRdb holds only the in-frame ones, with some missing. The data show millions of clones, with approximately 90% seen just once and 0.13% to 0.15% held by the top ten. The sample comprised naive CD4+ T cells sorted from blood. Documented subset: CD45RA+ positively selected. All receptors come from a man aged 18-30 years in good health.

This clone has just one count. The chain couples TRBV2 to TRBJ1-1; D possibly corresponds to TRBD1 (5 bases). The CDR3 runs 12 residues. The germline CDR1 and CDR2 sequences are SNHLY and FYNNEI. The V and J ends lost 6 bases and 3 bases respectively, with 8 bases between them. CDR3 DNA sequence: TGTGCCAGCAGAGCAGGGTACACTGAAGCTTTCTTT. As protein: CASRAGYTEAFF.

V gene TRBV9 combines with J gene TRBJ2-1; D gene unclear. From germline, CDR1 is SGDLS and CDR2 YYNGEE. The CDR3 runs 13 residues. V lost 0 bases and J lost 6, with 7 bases in between. CDR3 sequence (DNA): TGTGCCAGCAGCGTAGGCACAATCAATGAGCAGTTCTTC. It is translated as CASSVGTINEQFF.

The J gene is TRBJ2-3, the V gene TRBV5-4, with a tentative D call TRBD2 (6 bases). The CDR3 is 14 amino acids. Germline V CDR1 and CDR2: SGHNT, YYREEE (reference sequence). V gave up 2 bases and J gave up 5 bases, with 12 bases separating them. CDR3 protein: CASSLKLGGDTQYF. The CDR3 region has the DNA TGTGCCAGCAGCTTAAAATTGGGGGGAGATACGCAGTATTTT.

This chain uses TRBV5-1 with TRBJ2-7; 10 bases are a match to TRBD1. Germline trimming cut 2 bases from V and 5 bases from J; bases unmatched to any gene: 7. Germline V gene data show CDR1 as SGHRS and CDR2 as YFSETQ. This CDR3 has 15 residues. Written as DNA, the CDR3 is TGCGCCAGCAGCTTATCCGGGACAGGGGTCAACGAGCAGTACTTC. Its protein is CASSLSGTGVNEQYF.

V and J are TRBV11-2 and TRBJ2-5; D tentatively reads TRBD1 or TRBD2 (5 bases each). The CDR3 covers 13 residues. The V end lost 4 bases, the J end lost 10 bases, and 16 bases lay between the germline ends. The V gene's germline CDR1 is SGHAT and CDR2 FQNNGV. The CDR3 reads CASSSSGTPNQYF. The CDR3 bases are TGTGCCAGCAGCTCTTCCGGGACCCCTAACCAGTACTTC. Based on the CDR3 plus reference TRBV11-2 and TRBJ2-5, the full variable domain is EAGVAQSPRYKIIEKRQSVAFWCNPISGHATLYWYQQILGQGPKLLIQFQNNGVVDDSQLPKDRFSAERLKGVDSTLKIQPAKLEDSAVYLCASSSSGTPNQYFGPGTRLLVL.

This clone is a singleton in its sample. The gene calls are TRBV4-3 and TRBJ2-5; D tentatively reads TRBD1 or TRBD2 (5 bases each). Trimming shortened V by 0 bases and J by 5 bases, and 7 bases separated the two germline ends. Germline values: CDR1 LGHNA, CDR2 YSLEER. The CDR3 has 13 residues. This CDR3 is CASSQEGTETQYF. The CDR3 DNA follows: TGCGCCAGCAGCCAAGAGGGGACGGAGACCCAGTACTTC.

The V call is TRBV2, the J call TRBJ1-6; TRBD1 aligns across 10 bases. Germline V gives CDR1 SNHLY, CDR2 FYNNEI. Unmatched junction bases numbered 8, after V lost 5 bases and J lost 10 bases. The CDR3 loop spans 15 amino acids. CDR3: CASSPGTGERSPLHF. In DNA form, the CDR3 reads TGTGCCAGCAGTCCCGGGACAGGGGAACGATCACCCCTCCACTTT. Supplemented by reference TRBV2 and TRBJ1-6, the full variable domain reads EPEVTQTPSHQVTQMGQEVILRCVPISNHLYFYWYRQILGQKVEFLVSFYNNEISEKSEIFDDQFSVERPDGSNFTLKIRSTKLEDSAMYFCASSPGTGERSPLHFGNGTRLTVT.

CDR3 protein: CASSFRINRLDPMNTEAFF. The CDR3 DNA reads TGTGCCAGCAGTTTTCGTATAAACAGGTTGGATCCGATGAACACTGAAGCTTTCTTT. The chain is built from TRBV27 and TRBJ1-1; weak D call: TRBD1 (5 bases). Germline CDR1 and CDR2: MNHEY and SMNVEV (reference sequence). The CDR3 spans 19 residues. V was cut by 3 bases and J by 0 bases, with 23 bases left in between.

The CDR3 region has the DNA TGCGCCAGCAGCGAGACAGGCCGGTATCAGCCCCAGCATTTT. This gives the protein CASSETGRYQPQHF. The gene calls are TRBV5-1 and TRBJ1-5; the D gene is possibly TRBD1 (6 bases). Germline V gives CDR1 SGHRS, CDR2 YFSETQ. CDR3 size: 14 residues. V was cut by 4 bases and J by 5 bases, with 13 bases left in between.

This clone has a single count. The V and J genes are TRBV5-1 and TRBJ2-1; 9 bases are shared with TRBD2. CDR1 and CDR2 from the germline V gene are SGHRS and YFSETQ. The trim removed 2 bases at V and 5 bases at J, leaving 5 bases unmatched. The CDR3 has 15 amino acids. CDR3 region: CASSLLAGPHNEQFF. CDR3 bases: TGCGCCAGCAGCTTACTAGCGGGCCCACACAATGAGCAGTTCTTC.

This clone was seen a single time. The CDR3 nucleotides are TGTGCCGCCACTGGACGGGCCAAAGAGCATGAGCAGTTCTTC. It codes for CAATGRAKEHEQFF. V and J are TRBV5-6 and TRBJ2-1; unclear D gene. The CDR3 is 14 residues long. CDR1 and CDR2 (germline): SGHDT, YYEEEE. Trimming took off 10 bases at V and 8 bases at J, with 22 bases between the two ends.

This clone was counted only a few times. This sample includes further DNA sequences coding for the same CDR3. The V gene is TRBV5-1, the J gene TRBJ1-1; the D is unclear. This CDR3 contains 13 residues. Germline V gene sequence: CDR1 SGHRS, CDR2 YFSETQ. V lost 2 bases, J lost 5 bases, and 10 bases lay in between. CDR3 in DNA: TGCGCCAGCAGCTTCGAGGGATCGACTGAAGCTTTCTTT. Translation gives CASSFEGSTEAFF.

V and J are TRBV10-3 and TRBJ2-3; the D is unclear. Trimming took off 4 bases at V and 0 bases at J, with 5 bases between the two ends. CDR3 size: 13 residues. Germline CDR1 ENHRY, CDR2 SYGVKD. This chain's CDR3 is CAISAISTDTQYF. Written as DNA, the CDR3 is TGTGCCATCAGTGCTATTAGCACAGATACGCAGTATTTT.

The chain couples TRBV5-1 to TRBJ2-3, with 7 bases fitting TRBD1. With 1 base clipped from V and 5 bases from J, the junction kept 13 bases outside the gene matches. The CDR3 totals 17 residues. Germline lookup yields CDR1 SGHRS and CDR2 YFSETQ. The CDR3 region has the DNA TGCGCCAGCAGCTTGAGGATAGGACAGGAAGGCGGAGATACGCAGTATTTT. It specifies CASSLRIGQEGGDTQYF. Looking up the rest from reference TRBV5-1 and TRBJ2-3 gives the full variable domain: KAGVTQTPRYLIKTRGQQVTLSCSPISGHRSVSWYQQTPGQGLQFLFEYFSETQRNKGNFPGRFSGRQFSNSRSEMNVSTLELGDSALYLCASSLRIGQEGGDTQYFGPGTRLTVL.

This sequence joins TRBV6-5 and TRBJ2-1; D unclear. Germline CDR1 and CDR2: MNHEY and SVGAGI. This CDR3 region has 15 residues. V lost 5 bases and J 6 bases, leaving 17 bases between the germline ends. The CDR3 DNA is TGTGCCAGCAGTCCCCTAAGTGTCTCTCGCAATGAGCAGTTCTTC. It encodes CASSPLSVSRNEQFF.

The chain couples TRBV5-1 to TRBJ1-2; 8 bases fit TRBD1. This CDR3 spans 14 amino acids. V dropped 0 bases and J dropped 6; count of bases not matched to a gene: 4. The germline CDR1 and CDR2 sequences are SGHRS and YFSETQ. The CDR3 nucleotides read TGCGCCAGCAGCTTGGGGTTGACAGGGGATGGCTACACCTTC. This sequence encodes CASSLGLTGDGYTF. Filled out from reference TRBV5-1 and TRBJ1-2, the complete variable domain reads KAGVTQTPRYLIKTRGQQVTLSCSPISGHRSVSWYQQTPGQGLQFLFEYFSETQRNKGNFPGRFSGRQFSNSRSEMNVSTLELGDSALYLCASSLGLTGDGYTFGSGTRLTVV.

This sequence joins TRBV19 and TRBJ2-7, with a possible D match to TRBD2 (6 bases). This CDR3 has 14 amino acids. Germline-derived CDR1 and CDR2 are LNHDA and SQIVND (reference sequence). V gave up 2 bases and J gave up 2 bases, with 10 bases separating them. CDR3 DNA: TGTGCCAGTAGTATAAGGGACTCGACCTACGAGCAGTACTTC. Amino acid sequence: CASSIRDSTYEQYF.

This chain joins TRBV6-5 and TRBJ1-1; 10 bases align to TRBD1. The CDR3 totals 14 residues. The germline CDR1 and CDR2 sequences are MNHEY and SVGAGI. Trimming removed 6 bases from V and 10 bases from J; junction bases left unmatched: 11. The CDR3 reads CASSRQGAVSGAFF. The DNA of the CDR3 is TGTGCCAGCAGCCGACAGGGGGCGGTAAGCGGAGCTTTCTTT.

Comments on this clone: The identical CDR3 is also encoded by other nucleotide sequences in the sample. The rearrangement uses TRBV18 and TRBJ2-7; 7 bases map to TRBD2. Germline V gene sequence: CDR1 KGHSH, CDR2 LQKENI. CDR3 length: 14 amino acids. V trimming: 3 bases; J trimming: 3 bases; junction bases outside the gene matches: 5. The CDR3 DNA reads TGTGCCAGCTCACCGGGACTACAAAGCTACGAGCAGTACTTC. Translating it yields CASSPGLQSYEQYF. The entire variable domain, with the rest obtained from reference TRBV18 and TRBJ2-7, is as follows: NAGVMQNPRHLVRRRGQEARLRCSPMKGHSHVYWYRQLPEEGLKFMVYLQKENIIDESGMPKERFSAEFPKEGPSILRIQQVVRGDSAAYFCASSPGLQSYEQYFGPGTRLTVT.

This rearrangement joins TRBV2 to TRBJ2-5; 8 bases are a match to TRBD1. This CDR3 has 15 residues. CDR1 SNHLY and CDR2 FYNNEI come from the germline V gene. Trimming took 6 bases from V and 5 from J; bases not matched to a gene: 11. CDR3: CASSETGGRWETQYF. The CDR3 DNA reads as TGTGCCAGCAGCGAAACAGGGGGAAGATGGGAGACCCAGTACTTC.

The rearrangement joins TRBV11-3 to TRBJ2-7, with 7 bases lining up with TRBD2. V lost 0 bases to trimming and J lost 3 bases; unmatched junction nucleotides: 14. This CDR3 is built from 18 residues. Germline CDR1 is SGHNT and CDR2 is YENEEA. The CDR3 nucleotides read TGTGCCAGCAGCTTAGACCTAGGCTATAGTGCGGGGGACTACGAGCAGTACTTC. It is translated as CASSLDLGYSAGDYEQYF.

This clone has just one count. The sample contains more than one DNA sequence encoding this CDR3. This rearrangement joins TRBV5-6 to TRBJ2-2, with a weak D call TRBD1 (6 bases). The length of the CDR3 is 15 residues. The V end lost 2 bases, the J end lost 2 bases, and 10 bases lay between the germline ends. CDR1 is SGHDT and CDR2 is YYEEEE in the germline V gene. CDR3 protein: CASSLLGGNTGELFF. The CDR3 region has the DNA TGTGCCAGCAGCTTATTAGGGGGAAACACCGGGGAGCTGTTTTTT.

This clone was counted only a few times. The chain is built from TRBV9 and TRBJ1-1; D call uncertain. This CDR3 has 12 amino acids. Germline CDR1 SGDLS, CDR2 YYNGEE. The ends were cut back, 7 bases at V and 1 base at J, with 8 bases in the middle. The CDR3 DNA follows: TGTGCCAGCCGCCGGGAGAACACTGAAGCTTTCTTT. Translation: CASRRENTEAFF. Using reference TRBV9 and TRBJ1-1 for the parts outside the CDR3, the full variable domain is DSGVTQTPKHLITATGQRVTLRCSPRSGDLSVYWYQQSLDQGLQFLIQYYNGEERAKGNILERFSAQQFPDLHSELNLSSLELGDSALYFCASRRENTEAFFGQGTRLTVV.

The V and J genes are TRBV6-5 and TRBJ2-7; D is unresolved. The CDR3 runs to 12 residues. V was trimmed by 7 bases and J by 2 bases, leaving 9 bases between them. The germline CDR1 and CDR2 sequences are MNHEY and SVGAGI. The CDR3 sequence: CASTPRTYEQYF. In DNA form, the CDR3 reads TGTGCCAGCACCCCAAGGACCTACGAGCAGTACTTC.

This rearrangement joins TRBV13 to TRBJ1-3; D possibly corresponds to TRBD1 (5 bases). The CDR3 loop spans 16 amino acids. Trimming took off 5 bases at V and 0 bases at J, with 14 bases between the two ends. Germline-derived CDR1 and CDR2 are PRHDT and FYEKMQ (reference sequence). CDR3 amino acids: CASSHGQPDSGNTIYF. The DNA for the CDR3 is TGTGCCAGCAGCCATGGACAACCGGACTCTGGAAACACCATATATTTT.